The 14 T cell receptor beta chains below were found in one sample sequenced in a study of vaccination and CD4 T cells after COVID-19. Their antigens remain unidentified. The Oncomine TCR Beta short-read assay was what sequenced the DNA obtained from cultured CD4+ T cells. TCRdb processed the PCR reads anew with MiXCR; each CDR3 protein has one entry. The sample holds 20,000 to 25,000 distinct CDR3 sequences, around 46% seen once. Time point defined: late sampling 161 to 241 days after vaccination in a few convalescent patients. Treatment noted: approximately 9-day PBMC culture with coronavirus spike peptide pools or control peptides (ViraFEST assay). The source material was CD4+ T cells from blood, cultured in vitro, sampled about 7 months after SARS-CoV-2 vaccination. These receptors came from a human donor who had recovered from COVID-19.

By sample fraction, this clonotype is medium-sized. The chain joins TRBV20-1 to TRBJ2-7; D is unresolved. Trimming pared 3 bases from V and 6 bases from J, leaving 12 bases between. The CDR3 covers 12 residues. Germline V gene lookup returns CDR1 DFQATT and CDR2 SNEGSKA (reference sequence). This CDR3 reads CSARRQPGEQYF. CDR3 DNA: TGCAGTGCTAGGCGACAACCGGGCGAGCAGTACTTC.

This clonotype is labeled medium-sized. In nucleotides, the CDR3 is TGTGCCAGCAGCTTAGGGGAAGAGACCCAGTACTTC. Protein: CASSLGEETQYF. The chain has TRBV7-9 and TRBJ2-5; D unresolved. Germline values: CDR1 SEHNR, CDR2 FQNEAQ (reference sequence). The CDR3 consists of 12 residues. V was pared by 1 base and J by 3 bases, with 3 bases between.

V gene TRBV10-3 combines with J gene TRBJ1-2; D is perhaps TRBD1 (6 bases). Germline V gene data show CDR1 as ENHRY and CDR2 as SYGVKD. The ends were cut back, 2 bases at V and 4 bases at J, with 11 bases in the middle. The CDR3 runs 14 residues. In DNA, the CDR3 is TGTGCCATCAGTGAGGCGGGGGCTCTCTATGGCTACACCTTC. Protein sequence: CAISEAGALYGYTF.

The chain couples TRBV20-1 to TRBJ1-5; D not resolved. Trimming pared 1 base from V and 2 bases from J, leaving 12 bases between. The germline CDR1 and CDR2 sequences are DFQATT and SNEGSKA (reference sequence). The CDR3 has 15 amino acids. The CDR3 loop is CSARGPAGRNQPQHF. CDR3 DNA sequence: TGCAGTGCTAGAGGTCCAGCCGGACGCAATCAGCCCCAGCATTTT.

The chain has TRBV20-1 and TRBJ2-7; D not certain. CDR3 size: 12 residues. V lost 1 base, J lost 6 bases, and 10 bases lay in between. Germline lookup yields CDR1 DFQATT and CDR2 SNEGSKA (reference sequence). CDR3 region: CSARAHEFEQYF. CDR3 sequence (DNA): TGCAGTGCTAGAGCACACGAATTCGAGCAGTACTTC.

The chain carries TRBV20-1 and TRBJ1-2; TRBD1 is a possible D gene (5 bases). V lost 2 bases and J lost 5, with 24 bases in between. Germline lookup yields CDR1 DFQATT and CDR2 SNEGSKA (reference sequence). The CDR3 runs to 17 residues. The CDR3 here is CSARSGGWRSLSYGYTF. CDR3 bases: TGCAGTGCTAGATCCGGGGGGTGGCGGAGTCTTTCGTATGGCTACACCTTC.

This clonotype was recorded a few times. The CDR3 here is CSVDLRGTDTQYF. CDR3 nucleotides: TGCAGCGTTGACCTCAGAGGCACAGATACGCAGTATTTT. V gene TRBV29-1 combines with J gene TRBJ2-3; D gene ambiguous. V was pared by 3 bases and J by 1 base, with 8 bases between. Germline loops: CDR1 SQVTM, CDR2 ANQGSEA. The CDR3 contains 13 residues.

The chain joins TRBV19 to TRBJ2-3; no definite D call. The CDR3 is 14 amino acids. The germline gives CDR1 LNHDA, CDR2 SQIVND (reference sequence). Trimming took 2 bases from V and 2 from J, leaving 8 bases between them. For the CDR3, the DNA is TGTGCCAGTAGTATAAAGGCCTACACAGATACGCAGTATTTT. Its translation is CASSIKAYTDTQYF.

There are a few counts of this clonotype. The J gene is TRBJ2-7, the V gene TRBV7-2; D gene unclear. Trimming removed 4 bases from V and 9 bases from J, with 16 bases in between. The V gene's germline CDR1 is SGHTA and CDR2 FQGNSA. The CDR3 sequence is 13 residues long. CDR3 loop: CASSSSPGPPQYF. CDR3 DNA: TGTGCCAGCAGCTCATCCCCCGGGCCCCCGCAGTACTTC.

The chain employs TRBV12-3 or TRBV12-4 and TRBJ2-7, with 7 positions matching TRBD1. The CDR3 sequence is 14 residues long. The V segment lost 3 bases and the J segment 5 bases; nucleotides outside the gene matches: 7. The CDR3 sequence is CASSLRQGVNEQYF. CDR3 nucleotide sequence: TGTGCCAGCAGTTTGAGGCAGGGGGTTAACGAGCAGTACTTC.

CDR3 residues: CASSIRGNQPQHF. In DNA, the CDR3 is TGTGCCAGTAGTATCAGGGGCAATCAGCCCCAGCATTTT. The chain has TRBV19 and TRBJ1-5, with D perhaps TRBD1 (5 bases). The CDR3 spans 13 residues. The V end was cut by 3 bases, the J end by 2 bases, with 5 bases between. The germline CDR1 and CDR2 sequences are LNHDA and SQIVND (reference sequence).

The chain employs TRBV20-1 and TRBJ2-3; D gene unclear. Germline-derived CDR1 and CDR2 are DFQATT and SNEGSKA (reference sequence). Trimming pared 4 bases from V and 2 bases from J, leaving 10 bases between. This CDR3 has 13 residues. The CDR3 loop is CSAKSGDTDTQYF. The CDR3 region has the DNA TGCAGTGCTAAGTCTGGGGACACAGATACGCAGTATTTT.

The chain carries TRBV6-5 and TRBJ1-5, with D possibly matching TRBD1 (6 bases). The CDR3 consists of 12 residues. Germline loops: CDR1 MNHEY, CDR2 SVGAGI. Trimming removed 6 bases from V and 6 bases from J, with 9 bases in between. The CDR3 coding sequence is TGTGCCAGCAGGTCACAGGGTCAGCCCCAGCATTTT. This codes for CASRSQGQPQHF.

This chain joins TRBV27 and TRBJ2-7; D remains ambiguous. Trimming took 3 bases from V and 7 from J, leaving 10 bases between them. Germline lookup yields CDR1 MNHEY and CDR2 SMNVEV (reference sequence). There are 12 residues in the CDR3. The CDR3 region has the DNA TGTGCCAGCAGTTTCGGACCCGGGGAGCAGTACTTC. This codes for CASSFGPGEQYF.